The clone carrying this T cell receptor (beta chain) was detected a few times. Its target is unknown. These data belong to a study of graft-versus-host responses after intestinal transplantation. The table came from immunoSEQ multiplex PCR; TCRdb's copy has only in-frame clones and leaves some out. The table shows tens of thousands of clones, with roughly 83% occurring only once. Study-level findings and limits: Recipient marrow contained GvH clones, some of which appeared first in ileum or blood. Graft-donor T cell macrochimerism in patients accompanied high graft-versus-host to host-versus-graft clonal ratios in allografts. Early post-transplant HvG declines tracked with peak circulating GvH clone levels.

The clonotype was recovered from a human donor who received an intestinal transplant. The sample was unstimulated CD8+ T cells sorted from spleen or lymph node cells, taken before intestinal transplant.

This CDR3 is CASSQDLRTYRGLYGYTF. The CDR3 DNA follows: TGCGCCAGCAGCCAAGATTTAAGGACGTACCGCGGGTTATACGGCTACACCTTC. This chain uses TRBV4-1 with TRBJ1-2; no clear D gene. There are 18 residues in the CDR3. CDR1 and CDR2 from the germline V gene are MGHRA and YSYEKL. V was cut by 0 bases and J by 8 bases, with 25 bases left in between.